This TCR beta chain emerged from a study of shared clonotypes between healthy human individuals. Study-level information: Per donor, CD8 memory used one plate, CD8 naive used two, CD4 memory used three and CD4 naive used three.

As concerns this clone: No antigen is known for it. Other DNA sequences in the sample encode the same CDR3.

Measured with immunoSEQ multiplex PCR; TCRdb has only the in-frame clones, and not every one. The sample yields just over 2,000,000 clones, roughly 96% seen once. This CDR3 contains 15 residues. After removal of 6 bases from V and 3 bases from J, the junction contained 6 bases not matched to a gene. Germline CDR1 and CDR2: SGHTA and FQGNSA. Study-wide results and caveats: Represented diversity, genetic and exposure-history alike, was limited by few donors.

This TCR derives from a man between 18 and 35 years old in good health. The chain recombines TRBV7-2 with TRBJ2-3; 10 bases agree with TRBD1. Sequences were obtained from naive CD4+ T cells sorted from blood. Stated subset: CD45RA+ positively selected. The CDR3 bases are TGTGCCAGCAGTCTACCGGGACAGGGGACAGATACGCAGTATTTT. Translating it yields CASSLPGQGTDTQYF.